These 27 T cell receptor beta chains share one sample of origin, sequenced in a study of blood T cell repertoires in COVID-19 (dated by TCRdb to about 2020). Library generation was performed with the immunoSEQ multiplex PCR assay. TCRdb obtained this table from immuneACCESS and retained in-frame rearrangements with V and J assigned. These tables miss some clones; where compared with another copy, unresolved V genes account for less than half of the shortfall, and the remainder is unexplained. The sample table holds about 220,000 clones, of which approximately 79% were seen once. The top ten hold about 5% of the sample. Specimen: peripheral blood. The receptors here all came from a human donor in a cohort sampled during active COVID-19.

The rearrangement links TRBV5-8 to TRBJ2-3; D not resolved. The CDR3 extends over 15 amino acids. V was shortened by 4 bases and J by 4 bases, with 16 bases between the two germline ends. Germline-derived CDR1 and CDR2 are SGHTS and YDEGEE. The CDR3: CASSRPDGGADTQYF. In nucleotides, the CDR3 is TGTGCCAGCAGCCGCCCAGACGGCGGCGCAGATACGCAGTATTTT.

In nucleotides, the CDR3 is TGTGCCAGCAGCTTAGCCGTGCGGGAGGGGTGGGAGACCCAGTACTTC. Translated: CASSLAVREGWETQYF. The chain joins TRBV7-2 to TRBJ2-5, with 9 positions matching TRBD2. Germline V gene lookup returns CDR1 SGHTA and CDR2 FQGNSA. The CDR3 has 16 residues. The V and J ends lost 0 bases and 5 bases, in that order; junction bases with no gene match: 7.

J is TRBJ2-1 and V is TRBV27, with D possibly TRBD2 on 6 matching bases. V lost 7 bases, J lost 10 bases, and 26 bases lay in between. The CDR3 contains 16 residues. The germline V gene has CDR1 MNHEY and CDR2 SMNVEV (reference sequence). CDR3 DNA: TGTGCCAGCACCGATTGGGGAACTAGCCCCCGAAGGGAGCAGTTCTTC. This gives the protein CASTDWGTSPRREQFF.

The count of this clone is one. The chain has TRBV27 and TRBJ2-1; a possible D gene is TRBD2 (5 bases). The CDR3 consists of 12 residues. Germline V gene lookup returns CDR1 MNHEY and CDR2 SMNVEV (reference sequence). Trimming took off 2 bases at V and 8 bases at J, with 7 bases between the two ends. CDR3 sequence: CASSLEGDEQFF. For the CDR3, the DNA is TGTGCCAGCAGTTTAGAGGGCGATGAGCAGTTCTTC.

For the CDR3, the DNA is TGTGCCAGCAGCCGGGGCCCAAGCACCTACAATGAGCAGTTCTTC. Its protein product is CASSRGPSTYNEQFF. The chain links TRBV3-1 (or the pseudogene TRBV3-2) to TRBJ2-1; tentative D call: TRBD1 (5 bases). Trimming removed 4 bases from V and 2 bases from J, with 12 bases in between. The CDR3 is 15 residues long. Per the germline V gene, CDR1 is LGHDT and CDR2 is YNNKEL (reference sequence).

This clone was counted once. The CDR3: CSRRNTEAFF. As DNA, the CDR3 is TGCAGCCGGAGGAACACTGAAGCTTTCTTT. The V call is TRBV29-1, the J call TRBJ1-1, with D hard to call. Germline lookup yields CDR1 SQVTM and CDR2 ANQGSEA. CDR3 length: 10 amino acids. Deletions cut 8 bases from V and 1 base from J, with 5 bases between.

In the case of this clone: The germline gene is not matched at one end of the junction; a read error may be the cause. Additional DNA sequences in this sample encode the identical CDR3. J is TRBJ2-7 and V is TRBV28; 7 bases align to TRBD2. Per the germline V gene, CDR1 is MDHEN and CDR2 is SYDVKM. The CDR3 runs 14 residues. CDR3 bases: TGCGCCAGCACCCCGGCAGCGGGAACCTACGAGCAGTACTTC. Protein product: CASTPAAGTYEQYF.

This chain joins TRBV4-2 and TRBJ1-5; 9 bases are shared with TRBD1. The V gene's germline CDR1 is LGHNA and CDR2 YNFKEQ. This CDR3 has 16 residues. Losses at the gene ends were 3 bases for V and 0 bases for J; bases not matched to a gene: 3. CDR3 coding DNA: TGTGCCAGCAGCCACGGGACAGGGAATAGCAATCAGCCCCAGCATTTT. Amino acids: CASSHGTGNSNQPQHF.

The V and J genes are TRBV7-2 and TRBJ2-2; the D gene is possibly TRBD2 (6 bases). Germline V CDR1 and CDR2: SGHTA, FQGNSA. V was clipped by 0 bases and J by 7 bases, with 12 bases between them. The CDR3 is 15 residues long. The CDR3 DNA follows: TGTGCCAGCAGCTTAGCCATTAGCGGAGTCGGGGAGCTGTTTTTT. Its protein is CASSLAISGVGELFF.

This rearrangement joins TRBV28 to TRBJ2-3; 11 bases map to TRBD1. The CDR3 is made up of 15 amino acids. Germline V lookup: CDR1 MDHEN, CDR2 SYDVKM. V gave up 7 bases and J gave up 4 bases; unmatched junction bases: 7. The CDR3 loop reads CASTFRTGGSDTQYF. CDR3 bases: TGTGCCAGCACCTTTCGGACAGGGGGCTCAGATACGCAGTATTTT.

This chain links TRBV5-1 with TRBJ2-7; D may be TRBD2 (6 bases). V lost 4 bases, J lost 2 bases, and 16 bases lay in between. Germline loops: CDR1 SGHRS, CDR2 YFSETQ. The CDR3 has 15 amino acids. DNA of the CDR3: TGCGCCAGCAGCCTGGGGCTAGCGAGCACCTACGAGCAGTACTTC. It codes for CASSLGLASTYEQYF. The whole variable domain, filled in from reference TRBV5-1 and TRBJ2-7, reads KAGVTQTPRYLIKTRGQQVTLSCSPISGHRSVSWYQQTPGQGLQFLFEYFSETQRNKGNFPGRFSGRQFSNSRSEMNVSTLELGDSALYLCASSLGLASTYEQYFGPGTRLTVT.

This chain's CDR3 is CASRVQGQETQYF. The CDR3, as DNA: TGTGCCAGCAGGGTCCAGGGTCAAGAGACCCAGTACTTC. The chain is built from TRBV27 and TRBJ2-5, with D possibly matching TRBD1 (5 bases). This CDR3 is 13 amino acids long. Trimming took 6 bases from V and 2 from J, leaving 10 bases between them. The germline CDR1 and CDR2 sequences are MNHEY and SMNVEV (reference sequence).

The gene calls are TRBV5-5 and TRBJ1-4; 9 bases map to TRBD1. The CDR3 totals 15 residues. The V segment lost 4 bases and the J segment 7 bases; nucleotides outside the gene matches: 8. Germline lookup yields CDR1 SGHKS and CDR2 YYEKEE (reference sequence). CDR3 protein: CASSGGQGFTEKLFF. The DNA for the CDR3 is TGTGCCAGCAGCGGGGGACAGGGATTCACTGAAAAACTGTTTTTT. Supplemented by reference TRBV5-5 and TRBJ1-4, the full variable domain reads DAGVTQSPTHLIKTRGQQVTLRCSPISGHKSVSWYQQVLGQGPQFIFQYYEKEERGRGNFPDRFSARQFPNYSSELNVNALLLGDSALYLCASSGGQGFTEKLFFGSGTQLSVL.

The V and J genes are TRBV19 and TRBJ2-2, with TRBD1 matching over 7 bases. Germline CDR1 LNHDA, CDR2 SQIVND (reference sequence). CDR3 length: 16 residues. The V segment lost 4 bases and the J segment 4 bases; nucleotides outside the gene matches: 9. CDR3 protein: CASSTRTGSSTGELFF. In nucleotides, the CDR3 is TGTGCCAGTAGTACCCGGACAGGTTCTAGCACCGGGGAGCTGTTTTTT.

This chain connects TRBV28 to TRBJ2-1; D may be TRBD2 (5 bases). The germline gives CDR1 MDHEN, CDR2 SYDVKM. V was clipped by 6 bases and J by 3 bases, with 15 bases between them. The CDR3 consists of 15 residues. The DNA of the CDR3 is TGTGCCAGCAGCGCGGCGGGTAGGGACTACAATGAGCAGTTCTTC. Translation: CASSAAGRDYNEQFF.

The chain employs TRBV5-4 and TRBJ2-2, with TRBD2 matching over 8 bases. The CDR3 contains 15 residues. With V trimmed by 4 bases and J by 3 bases, 5 bases remained unmatched. Germline V gene sequence: CDR1 SGHNT, CDR2 YYREEE (reference sequence). Written as DNA, the CDR3 is TGTGCCAGCAGCCCTCGAGCGGGGGACACCGGGGAGCTGTTTTTT. This gives the protein CASSPRAGDTGELFF.

J is TRBJ2-7 and V is TRBV3-1 (or the pseudogene TRBV3-2), with 10 bases matching TRBD2. CDR1 is LGHDT, CDR2 YNNKEL, per germline (reference sequence). Losses at the gene ends were 1 base for V and 4 bases for J; bases not matched to a gene: 7. This CDR3 is 16 amino acids long. CDR3 DNA: TGTGCCAGCAGCCAAGTAATTAGCGGGAGGTATTACGAGCAGTACTTC. Translating it yields CASSQVISGRYYEQYF.

The chain combines TRBV6-2 or TRBV6-3 with TRBJ1-1; a possible D gene is TRBD1 (5 bases). Trimming pared 8 bases from V and 4 bases from J, leaving 14 bases between. Germline CDR1 reads MNHEY; CDR2 reads SVGEGT. The CDR3 loop spans 13 amino acids. The CDR3 loop is CASCLGPVTEAFF. For the CDR3, the DNA is TGTGCCAGCTGCCTGGGGCCGGTCACTGAAGCTTTCTTT.

This chain uses TRBV7-9 with TRBJ2-3; D remains ambiguous. The CDR3 is 13 amino acids. CDR1 is SEHNR and CDR2 is FQNEAQ in the germline V gene (reference sequence). The V end was cut by 2 bases, the J end by 1 base, with 4 bases between. Written as DNA, the CDR3 is TGTGCCAGCAGCTTATCGGGCACAGATACGCAGTATTTT. Translation: CASSLSGTDTQYF. Filled out from reference TRBV7-9 and TRBJ2-3, the complete variable domain reads DTGVSQNPRHKITKRGQNVTFRCDPISEHNRLYWYRQTLGQGPEFLTYFQNEAQLEKSRLLSDRFSAERPKGSFSTLEIQRTEQGDSAMYLCASSLSGTDTQYFGPGTRLTVL.

This clone was counted a few times. This chain links TRBV9 with TRBJ2-7; 8 bases are shared with TRBD1. Germline V lookup: CDR1 SGDLS, CDR2 YYNGEE. This CDR3 comprises 14 residues. V trimming: 7 bases; J trimming: 3 bases; junction bases outside the gene matches: 9. CDR3 protein: CASGEDRERYEQYF. CDR3 nucleotides: TGTGCCAGCGGAGAGGACAGGGAACGCTACGAGCAGTACTTC.

The CDR3 sequence: CASSPSPGQISYEQYF. As DNA, the CDR3 is TGTGCCAGCAGCCCCTCTCCGGGACAGATCTCCTACGAGCAGTACTTC. The V call is TRBV3-1 (or the pseudogene TRBV3-2), the J call TRBJ2-7, with 7 positions matching TRBD1. V lost 4 bases to trimming and J lost 0 bases; unmatched junction nucleotides: 9. The CDR3 is 16 residues long. Germline CDR1 is LGHDT and CDR2 is YNNKEL (reference sequence).

Concerning this clone: This sample includes further DNA sequences coding for the same CDR3. The chain carries TRBV7-2 and TRBJ2-7; 10 bases line up with TRBD2. Germline assignment: CDR1 SGHTA and CDR2 FQGNSA. Trimming took 1 base from V and 2 from J; bases not matched to a gene: 8. CDR3 size: 17 residues. CDR3 bases: TGTGCCAGCAGCTTAGGAGGGCTAGCGGGGGCCACCTACGAGCAGTACTTC. Amino acid sequence: CASSLGGLAGATYEQYF.

The rearrangement joins TRBV18 to TRBJ2-1; TRBD1 matches 9 bases. Germline V gives CDR1 KGHSH, CDR2 LQKENI. The CDR3 runs to 14 residues. The V segment lost 4 bases and the J segment 5 bases; nucleotides outside the gene matches: 3. The CDR3 region is CASSRDRVNNEQFF. The CDR3 bases are TGTGCCAGCTCACGGGACAGGGTGAACAATGAGCAGTTCTTC. Complete variable domain (other parts from reference TRBV18 and TRBJ2-1): NAGVMQNPRHLVRRRGQEARLRCSPMKGHSHVYWYRQLPEEGLKFMVYLQKENIIDESGMPKERFSAEFPKEGPSILRIQQVVRGDSAAYFCASSRDRVNNEQFFGPGTRLTVL.

This clone came up a few times. The chain has TRBV15 and TRBJ1-1; TRBD1 aligns across 7 bases. Germline CDR1 LNHNV, CDR2 YYDKDF (reference sequence). The CDR3 is made up of 14 amino acids. V trimming: 4 bases; J trimming: 4 bases; junction bases outside the gene matches: 6. The CDR3 spells CATSTTTGSTEAFF. The CDR3 DNA sequence: TGTGCCACCAGCACGACGACAGGGAGCACTGAAGCTTTCTTT.

The J gene is TRBJ2-7, the V gene TRBV6-6, with TRBD1 identical over 9 bases. The germline CDR1 and CDR2 sequences are MNHNY and SVGAGI (reference sequence). The CDR3 is 15 residues long. J lost 0 bases, V lost 6 bases, and 6 bases had no gene match. The CDR3 sequence is CASSSRDRVSYEQYF. CDR3 nucleotides: TGTGCCAGCAGCTCCCGGGACAGGGTCTCCTACGAGCAGTACTTC.

The chain combines TRBV10-3 with TRBJ2-7; D call uncertain. V was trimmed by 6 bases and J by 0 bases, leaving 3 bases between them. The CDR3 consists of 11 residues. From germline, CDR1 is ENHRY and CDR2 SYGVKD. The CDR3 bases are TGTGCCATCAGCTTCTCCTACGAGCAGTACTTC. Protein sequence: CAISFSYEQYF.

This clone has more than one count but fewer than ten. The chain combines TRBV27 with TRBJ2-7; D possibly corresponds to TRBD2 (5 bases). This CDR3 is built from 15 residues. Germline lookup yields CDR1 MNHEY and CDR2 SMNVEV (reference sequence). Trimming took 4 bases from V and 2 from J, leaving 15 bases between them. CDR3 sequence: CASSSQQPGTYEQYF. The DNA of the CDR3 is TGTGCCAGCAGTTCACAACAACCCGGGACCTACGAGCAGTACTTC.